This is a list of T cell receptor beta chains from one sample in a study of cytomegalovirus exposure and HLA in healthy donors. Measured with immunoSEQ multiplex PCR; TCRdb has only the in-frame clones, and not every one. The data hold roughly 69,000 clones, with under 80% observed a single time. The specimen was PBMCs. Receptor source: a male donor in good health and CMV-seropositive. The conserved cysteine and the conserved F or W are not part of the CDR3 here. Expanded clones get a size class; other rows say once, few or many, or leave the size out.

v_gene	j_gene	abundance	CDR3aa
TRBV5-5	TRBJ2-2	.	ASSSYPQGANTGELF
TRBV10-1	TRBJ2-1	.	ASSPNTPSGYYNEQF
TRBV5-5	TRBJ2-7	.	ASSLTGGQFYEQY
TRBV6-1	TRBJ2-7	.	ASTQSRDRGEQY
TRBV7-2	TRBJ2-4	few	ASSITGDGAPRTQY
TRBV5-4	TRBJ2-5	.	ASSFQGLADQETQY
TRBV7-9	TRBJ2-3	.	ASSSLTDTQY
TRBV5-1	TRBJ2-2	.	ASSLGDRHTGELF
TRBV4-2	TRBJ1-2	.	ASSQEPGRHGYT
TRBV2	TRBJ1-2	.	ASSEGGQENGYT
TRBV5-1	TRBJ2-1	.	ASSLSVGLYNEQF
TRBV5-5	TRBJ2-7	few	ASSYIPNYEQY
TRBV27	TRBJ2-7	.	ASSPSTGGSYEQY
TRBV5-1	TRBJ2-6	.	ASSAQGVWANVLT
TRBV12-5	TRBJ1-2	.	ASGGQGGYGYT
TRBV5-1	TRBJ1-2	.	ASSLDSPDYGYT
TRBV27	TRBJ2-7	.	ASSPWDRPSYEQY
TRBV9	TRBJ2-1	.	ASSEPGQGRNEQF
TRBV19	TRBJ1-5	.	ASLPGDRNQPQH
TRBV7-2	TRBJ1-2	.	ASSLGTGGYT
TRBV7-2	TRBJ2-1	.	ASSLVAGGGYNEQF
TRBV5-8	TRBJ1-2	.	ASSLQQAYGYT
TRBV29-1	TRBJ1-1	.	SVHRAGGTEAF
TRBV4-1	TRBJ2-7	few	ASSPFERSSYEQY
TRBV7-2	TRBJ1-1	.	ASSRTGNTEAF
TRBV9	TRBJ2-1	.	ASSVDPGAWNEQF
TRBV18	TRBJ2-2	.	ASSPGTATGELF
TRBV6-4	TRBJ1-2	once	ASSDSGPWTEANYGYT
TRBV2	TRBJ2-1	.	ASRGRGRFSYNEQF
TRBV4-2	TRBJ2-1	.	ASSQDTGLAGNHSYNEQF
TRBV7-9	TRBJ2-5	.	SSSWTGSGETQY
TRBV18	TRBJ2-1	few	ASSPPLKYNEQF
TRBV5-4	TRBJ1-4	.	ASSPQTGGNEKLF
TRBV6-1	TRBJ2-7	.	ASKLAGGYYEQY
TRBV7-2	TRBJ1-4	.	ASSFAQNEKLF
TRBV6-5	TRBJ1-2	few	ASSNGINYGYT
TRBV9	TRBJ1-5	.	ASSVTGTPGNQPQH
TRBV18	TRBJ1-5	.	ASSPQSSNQPQH
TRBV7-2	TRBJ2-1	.	ASSLKPYNEQF
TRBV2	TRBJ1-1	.	ASSELGRHDPDTEAF
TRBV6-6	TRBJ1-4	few	ASSYSGHTNEKLF
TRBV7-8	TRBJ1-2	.	ASSPIVPGGYT
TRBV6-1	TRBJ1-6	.	ASRSTDSPLH
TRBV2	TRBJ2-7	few	ASTGGARDHEQY
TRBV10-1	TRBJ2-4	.	ASSEQRYDIQY
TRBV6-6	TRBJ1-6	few	ASSYSGQGNSPLH